This TCR beta chain is from a study of blood T cell repertoires in COVID-19. Here immunoSEQ multiplex PCR was the method, and the copy in TCRdb shows in-frame clones only, minus some. Here the sample spans around 310,000 clones, approximately 89% being singletons. All enrollees were roughly 18 to 95 years old and from under 25 US areas. Cohort 3 donors counted as recovered after two negative PCRs, clearance, or resolved symptoms. The V and J ends lost 6 bases and 7 bases respectively, with 15 bases between them. This CDR3 is built from 13 residues. Germline V gene sequence: CDR1 MNHEY, CDR2 SMNVEV (reference sequence).

This TCR came from a man aged 25 to 40 who had recovered from COVID-19. The source material was PBMCs or T cells enriched from blood (not recorded which). The chain is built from TRBV27 and TRBJ1-2; D may be TRBD1 (6 bases). CDR3 residues: CASRQSTGGGYTF. The DNA for the CDR3 is TGTGCCAGCAGACAATCGACAGGTGGTGGCTACACCTTC.